The 8 T cell receptor beta chains presented below share a single source sample, sequenced in a study of spatial heterogeneity in lung cancer. TCRdb itself ran the 5' RACE reads through MiXCR, one entry per CDR3 protein. This sample has approximately 25,000 distinct CDR3 sequences; approximately 7% occur once, and the top ten carry approximately 15%. Time point noted: sample taken at primary tumor resection. Whole RNA, which was extracted from tumor, nontumor lung tissue or frozen PBMC, was sequenced without any cell sorting. The sample in question was PBMCs, obtained at surgery. These receptors originate from a male donor with early-stage non-small cell lung cancer.

Ten or more counts support this clonotype. The CDR3 region has the DNA TGTGCCAGTAGAAAAACTAGCGGGAGCTGGGAGACCCAGTACTTC. Protein sequence: CASRKTSGSWETQYF. The chain carries TRBV19 and TRBJ2-5; 11 bases are a match to TRBD2. V trimming: 6 bases; J trimming: 5 bases; junction bases outside the gene matches: 8. The germline gives CDR1 LNHDA, CDR2 SQIVND (reference sequence). The CDR3 length is 15 residues.

This clonotype is termed medium-sized. The J gene is TRBJ2-4, the V gene TRBV4-1, with a tentative D call TRBD2 (5 bases). The V end lost 0 bases, the J end lost 9 bases, and 24 bases lay between the germline ends. Per the germline V gene, CDR1 is MGHRA and CDR2 is YSYEKL. The CDR3 contains 18 residues. The CDR3 here is CASSQDRGGYGPGGIQYF. The CDR3 DNA follows: TGCGCCAGCAGCCAAGATCGGGGTGGATACGGACCCGGAGGCATTCAGTACTTC.

Only a few counts were recorded for this clonotype. The J gene is TRBJ1-5, the V gene TRBV5-5, with D possibly matching TRBD1 (5 bases). Trimming removed 0 bases from V and 2 bases from J, with 12 bases in between. This CDR3 has 16 amino acids. Per the germline V gene, CDR1 is SGHKS and CDR2 is YYEKEE (reference sequence). Written as DNA, the CDR3 is TGTGCCAGCAGCTTGGCGGCGGGGCGGCGCAATCAGCCCCAGCATTTT. Translating it yields CASSLAAGRRNQPQHF.

Ten or more counts support this clonotype. The V call is TRBV12-3 or TRBV12-4, the J call TRBJ2-4; TRBD2 matches 9 bases. This CDR3 comprises 12 residues. V gave up 11 bases and J gave up 9 bases; unmatched junction bases: 8. The CDR3 loop reads CASGGGARIQYF. As DNA, the CDR3 is TGTGCCTCCGGCGGGGGGGCTCGCATTCAGTACTTC.

At least ten counts were recorded for this clonotype. CDR3 nucleotides: TGCGCCAGCAGCCAAGAACGCGGGATAAGCACTGAAGCTTTCTTT. It yields the protein CASSQERGISTEAFF. The rearrangement links TRBV4-1 to TRBJ1-1; no clear D. The CDR3 consists of 15 residues. V was trimmed by 0 bases and J by 4 bases, leaving 12 bases between them. The germline CDR1 and CDR2 sequences are MGHRA and YSYEKL.

Judged by abundance, this clonotype is medium-sized (0.01 to 0.1%). V is TRBV28 and J is TRBJ2-7; no firm D call. Germline V gives CDR1 MDHEN, CDR2 SYDVKM. V dropped 5 bases and J dropped 4 bases, with 6 bases sitting between them. The CDR3 contains 11 residues. This chain's CDR3 is CASSKRYEQYV. CDR3 nucleotide sequence: TGTGCCAGCAGTAAAAGGTACGAGCAGTACGTC.

This clonotype was observed a few times. The chain carries TRBV6-5 and TRBJ2-3; D not resolved. This CDR3 contains 14 residues. V was pared by 5 bases and J by 6 bases, with 15 bases between. Germline CDR1 and CDR2: MNHEY and SVGAGI. CDR3 bases: TGTGCCAGCAGTCGTGAGCCGGCAAGGGATACGCAGTATTTT. The encoded protein is CASSREPARDTQYF.

V is TRBV11-1 and J is TRBJ2-1; 10 bases line up with TRBD1. The CDR3 has 15 residues. The V and J ends lost 5 bases and 3 bases, in that order; junction bases with no gene match: 4. Germline CDR1 reads SGHAT; CDR2 reads FQDESV (reference sequence). In DNA, the CDR3 is TGTGCCAGCAGCACAGGACAGGGGGACTACAATGAGCAGTTCTTC. This encodes CASSTGQGDYNEQFF.